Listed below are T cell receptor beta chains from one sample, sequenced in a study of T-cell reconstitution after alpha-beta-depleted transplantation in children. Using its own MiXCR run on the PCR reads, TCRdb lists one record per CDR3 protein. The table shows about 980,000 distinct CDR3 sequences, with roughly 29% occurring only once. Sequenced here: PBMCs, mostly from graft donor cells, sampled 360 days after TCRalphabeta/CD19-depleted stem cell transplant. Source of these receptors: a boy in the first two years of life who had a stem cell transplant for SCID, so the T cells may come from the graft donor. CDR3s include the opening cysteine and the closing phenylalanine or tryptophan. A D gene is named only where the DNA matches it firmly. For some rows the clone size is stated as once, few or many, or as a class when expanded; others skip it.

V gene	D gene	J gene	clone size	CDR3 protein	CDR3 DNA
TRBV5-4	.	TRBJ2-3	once	CASSLGGNTGLLDTQYF	TGTGCCAGCAGCTTGGGGGGGAACACGGGACTCTTGGATACGCAGTATTTT
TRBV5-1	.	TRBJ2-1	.	CASSGVHYNEQFF	TGCGCCAGCAGCGGGGTGCACTACAATGAGCAGTTCTTC
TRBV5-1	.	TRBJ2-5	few	CASSIGQFKKTQYF	TGCGCCAGCAGCATAGGACAGTTCAAGAAGACCCAGTACTTC
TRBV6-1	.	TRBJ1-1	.	CASSERFSEAFF	TGTGCCAGCAGTGAAAGGTTTTCTGAAGCTTTCTTT
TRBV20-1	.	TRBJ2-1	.	CSARDSNNEQFF	TGCAGTGCCCGGGACTCAAACAATGAGCAGTTCTTC
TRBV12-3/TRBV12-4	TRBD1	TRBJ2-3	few	CASSYGQVPDTQYF	TGTGCCAGCAGTTACGGACAGGTTCCAGATACGCAGTATTTT
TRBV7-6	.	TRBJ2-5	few	CPPREETQYF	TGCCCACCACGCGAAGAGACCCAGTACTTC
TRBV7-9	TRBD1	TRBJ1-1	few	CASSPSGQVSNTEAFF	TGTGCCAGCAGCCCGTCCGGACAGGTGTCGAACACTGAAGCTTTCTTT
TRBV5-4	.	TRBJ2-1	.	CASSLGGGRPGEQFF	TGTGCCAGCAGCTTGGGGGGGGGGCGCCCCGGTGAGCAGTTCTTC
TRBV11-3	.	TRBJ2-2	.	CASSLGGGRAYTGELFF	TGTGCCAGCAGCTTAGGAGGCGGCAGGGCTTACACCGGGGAGCTGTTTTTT
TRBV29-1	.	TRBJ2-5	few	CSAGDETQYF	TGCAGCGCGGGGGACGAGACCCAGTACTTC
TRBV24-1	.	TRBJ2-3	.	CATREGWTADTQYF	TGTGCCACCAGAGAAGGCTGGACAGCCGATACGCAGTATTTT
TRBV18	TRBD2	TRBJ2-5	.	CASSPSWTSGAQETQYF	TGTGCCAGCTCACCAAGCTGGACTAGCGGGGCCCAAGAGACCCAGTACTTC
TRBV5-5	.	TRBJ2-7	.	CASSSLLVGEQYF	TGTGCCAGCAGCTCCTTGCTAGTAGGCGAGCAGTACTTC
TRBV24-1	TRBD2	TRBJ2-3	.	CASSGVNTDTQYF	TGTGCCAGTAGCGGGGTGAACACAGATACGCAGTATTTT
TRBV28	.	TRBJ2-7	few	CASSSAGRLSYEQYF	TGTGCCAGCAGTTCCGCGGGACGCCTTTCCTACGAGCAGTACTTC
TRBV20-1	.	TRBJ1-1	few	CSARKPPSTEAFF	TGCAGTGCTAGGAAACCGCCGAGCACTGAAGCTTTCTTT
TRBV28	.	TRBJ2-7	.	CATQFARPIYPYEQYF	TGTGCCACCCAATTCGCACGGCCAATTTACCCCTACGAGCAGTACTTC
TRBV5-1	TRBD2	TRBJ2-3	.	CASSFRAGGRTDTQYF	TGCGCCAGCAGCTTCAGAGCGGGGGGCAGGACAGATACGCAGTATTTT
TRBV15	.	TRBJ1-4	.	CATSRVGRGTNEKLFF	TGTGCCACCAGCAGAGTCGGCCGGGGTACTAATGAAAAACTGTTTTTT
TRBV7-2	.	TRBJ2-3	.	CASSPGRGTHTDTQYF	TGTGCCAGCAGCCCCGGCCGGGGGACCCACACAGATACGCAGTATTTT
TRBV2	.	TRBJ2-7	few	CASSDSFWSEQYF	TGTGCCAGCAGTGATAGTTTCTGGAGCGAGCAGTACTTC
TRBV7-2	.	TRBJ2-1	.	CASSFYLHNEQFF	TGTGCCAGCAGCTTTTACTTGCACAATGAGCAGTTCTTC
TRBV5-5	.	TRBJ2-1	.	CASSWAPYNEQFF	TGTGCCAGCAGCTGGGCCCCCTACAATGAGCAGTTCTTC
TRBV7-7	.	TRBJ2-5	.	CASSSYREGLETQYF	TGTGCCAGCAGCAGCTACAGGGAAGGGTTAGAGACCCAGTACTTC
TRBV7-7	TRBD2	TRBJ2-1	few	CASSQTSGGLNEQFF	TGTGCCAGCAGCCAGACTAGCGGGGGCCTCAATGAGCAGTTCTTC
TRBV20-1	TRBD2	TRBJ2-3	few	CSASERGGRTDTQYF	TGCAGTGCTTCAGAGCGGGGGGGCCGTACAGATACGCAGTATTTT
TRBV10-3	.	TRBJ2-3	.	CAIAKSGPTDTQYF	TGTGCCATCGCCAAAAGCGGACCCACAGATACGCAGTATTTT
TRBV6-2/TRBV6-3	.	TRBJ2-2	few	CASSPYRNTGELFF	TGTGCCAGCAGTCCTTACAGGAACACCGGGGAGCTGTTTTTT
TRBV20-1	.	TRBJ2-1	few	CSAGQRVENEQFF	TGCAGTGCTGGCCAGCGGGTTGAGAATGAGCAGTTCTTC
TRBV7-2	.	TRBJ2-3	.	CASSARSAGALTDTQYF	TGTGCCAGCAGCGCCCGATCGGCGGGGGCCCTCACAGATACGCAGTATTTT
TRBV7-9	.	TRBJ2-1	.	CASSLERVYNEQFF	TGTGCCAGCAGCTTGGAAAGGGTCTACAATGAGCAGTTCTTC
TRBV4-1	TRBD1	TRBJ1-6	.	CASSQVSGTGGNSPLHF	TGCGCCAGCAGCCAAGTTTCCGGGACAGGGGGAAATTCACCCCTCCACTTT
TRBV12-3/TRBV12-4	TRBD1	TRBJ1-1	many	CASSRDRNTEAFF	TGTGCCAGCAGTCGGGACAGGAACACTGAAGCTTTCTTT
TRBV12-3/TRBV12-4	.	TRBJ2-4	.	CASTSTGEGNIQYF	TGTGCCAGCACCTCGACAGGGGAGGGAAACATTCAGTACTTC
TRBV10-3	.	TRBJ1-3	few	CASSESDGLYILTSGNTIYF	TGTGCCAGCAGTGAGTCCGATGGACTGTACATCCTAACTTCTGGAAACACCATATATTTT
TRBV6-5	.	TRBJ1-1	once	CASSYGNQNTEAFF	TGTGCCAGCAGTTACGGGAACCAGAACACTGAAGCTTTCTTT
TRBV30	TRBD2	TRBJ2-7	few	CAWSSKTGLADLYEQYF	TGTGCCTGGAGTTCTAAAACGGGACTAGCGGACTTATACGAGCAGTACTTC
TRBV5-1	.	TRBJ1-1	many	CASSLDPTDGAEAFF	TGCGCCAGCAGCTTGGACCCGACAGACGGGGCTGAAGCTTTCTTT
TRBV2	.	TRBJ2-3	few	CASSRASGYVGDTQYF	TGTGCCAGCAGCCGTGCAAGCGGATACGTGGGGGATACGCAGTATTTT
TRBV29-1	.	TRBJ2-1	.	CSVSPLYNEQFF	TGCAGCGTCAGTCCCCTTTACAATGAGCAGTTCTTC
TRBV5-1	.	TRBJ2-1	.	CASSGPGRQFF	TGCGCCAGCAGCGGGCCCGGGAGGCAGTTCTTC
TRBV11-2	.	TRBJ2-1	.	CASSSGTGNHNEQFF	TGTGCCAGCAGCTCCGGAACGGGGAACCACAATGAGCAGTTCTTC
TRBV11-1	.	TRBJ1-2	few	CASSLAYVRDTDHYGYTF	TGTGCCAGCAGCTTAGCTTATGTCCGGGACACGGACCACTATGGCTACACCTTC
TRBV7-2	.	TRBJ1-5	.	CASSLFRGSNQPQHF	TGTGCCAGCAGCTTATTTAGGGGGTCCAATCAGCCCCAGCATTTT